The clone carrying this T cell receptor (beta chain) was detected a few times. Its antigen is still unknown. Template switching added a universal primer binding site, and final cDNA carried unique molecular identifiers. TCRdb reprocessed the 5' RACE reads with MiXCR, giving one entry per CDR3 protein. Of 300,000 to 400,000 distinct CDR3 sequences in the sample, about 12% were seen once. These data come from a study of identical twins. General study findings and limits: Twins showed weaker excess sharing in their beta out-of-frame sequences.

The CDR3 contains 13 residues. From germline, CDR1 is LGHDT and CDR2 YNNKEL (reference sequence). V gave up 0 bases and J gave up 5 bases, with 7 bases separating them. Another study also made use of these data, one on yellow fever vaccine responses in identical twins. That source adds: As reported, the vaccine T cell response of twins seemed partly convergent and partly personalized.

The specimen sequenced was CD8+ T cells sorted from blood. This sequence was found in a woman aged 18-30 years in good health. V gene TRBV3-1 combines with J gene TRBJ2-5; D is undetermined. The CDR3 spells CASSQESPETQYF. DNA of the CDR3: TGTGCCAGCAGCCAAGAAAGCCCCGAGACCCAGTACTTC.